This TCR beta chain came from a study of response to subunit inactivated influenza vaccine. Notes on this clonotype: What it binds is unknown. A junction end diverges from the germline sequence, so it may reflect a read error.

Germline CDR1 KGHDR, CDR2 SFDVKD. The length of the CDR3 is 13 residues. TCRdb reprocessed the RT-PCR reads with MiXCR, giving one entry per CDR3 protein. This table holds about half a million distinct CDR3 sequences, 9.5% to 13% found once. Notes on the study in general: After each seasonal influenza vaccination, few new T cells are recruited, the authors suggested.

This clonotype was obtained from a man aged 50 to 59 who received an inactivated influenza vaccine. J is TRBJ1-5 and V is TRBV24-1, with TRBD1 matching over 7 bases. Sequencing used PBMCs from blood, obtained roughly 6 weeks after vaccination. This chain's CDR3 is CATSGDSNQHQHF. The CDR3 nucleotides read TGTGCCACCAGTGGGGACAGCAATCAGCACCAGCATTTT.